This T cell receptor beta chain was profiled in a study of blood T cell repertoires in COVID-19. The recovered donors of Cohort 3 showed two negative PCRs, clearance, or symptom resolution. In germline, CDR1 is GTSNPN, CDR2 SVGIG (reference sequence). The CDR3 sequence is 14 residues long. The J segment lost 2 bases and the V segment lost 4 bases, leaving 4 bases of the junction unmatched. This clone has only one observation. Here immunoSEQ multiplex PCR was the method, and the copy in TCRdb shows in-frame clones only, minus some. The table has 150,000 to 200,000 clones, more than 65% seen once. Sequenced material: PBMCs or T cells enriched from blood (not recorded which). The J gene is TRBJ2-7, the V gene TRBV30, with 11 bases that match TRBD1. The TCR sequence derives from a man aged 35 to 55 who had recovered from COVID-19. DNA for the CDR3: TGTGCCTGGACTAGGGGACAGGGGGCCTACGAGCAGTACTTC. Its translation is CAWTRGQGAYEQYF. Full variable domain (remainder filled in from reference TRBV30 and TRBJ2-7): SQTIHQWPATLVQPVGSPLSLECTVEGTSNPNLYWYRQAAGRGLQLLFYSVGIGQISSEVPQNLSASRPQDRQFILSSKKLLLSDSGFYLCAWTRGQGAYEQYFGPGTRLTVT.